This T cell receptor (beta chain) was profiled in a study of early T cells in non-severe SARS-CoV-2 infection (dated by TCRdb to about 2021). As for the study more broadly: TCR sequencing used bulk RNA from unsorted whole blood, so alpha and beta chains could not be paired. Study-wide findings and limitations: VDJdb matching was skewed toward anti-spike CD8 responses, so virus-specific expansions were likely underestimated and private and CD4 specificities were missed.

A case-control design nested within a healthcare worker cohort in London, UK, was used, with weekly nasopharyngeal swab PCR tests and blood sampling performed. Between 23 and 31 March 2020, the week of the UK lockdown, healthcare workers were enrolled and then followed up weekly for as long as 16 weeks. Receptor libraries were prepared by 5' RACE. TCRdb names NextSeq 500 as the instrument used. The TCR library protocol attached unique molecular identifiers to individual cDNA molecules to correct for sequencing error and PCR bias. TCR alpha and beta chains were both sequenced, and the abundances of alpha and beta sequences in each sample were closely correlated with each other. Per the source publication's procedure: Decombinator V4 was used to annotate TCR sequences for V gene, J gene and CDR3. TCRs were defined as expanded if a significant change between any two time points was detected under a Poisson model with p below 0.0001. TCR abundances were normalised to the total number of TCRs sequenced in each sample and reported as counts per million. A search of VDJdb, accessed on 1 November 2021, was run for TCRs annotated to CMV, EBV and SARS-CoV-2, with TCRs annotated for multiple antigens excluded. TCRdb reprocessing: public reads trimmed at Q25 with fastp, clones called with MiXCR, in-frame beta chains kept. Merged by CDR3 protein, the rows form single entries marked with the most common genes and DNA. It is TCRdb's table, rather than the study itself, that gives the V and J calls and clone size. This sample holds tens of thousands of distinct CDR3 sequences; roughly 6.2% were observed only once. The ten largest clones capture just under 4% of the sample.

This clonotype was seen only a few times. Its antigen has not been determined. Nothing much larger sits one base from this clone, and base qualities are not available. The receptor comes from an adult who was a healthcare worker with PCR-confirmed SARS-CoV-2 infection or an uninfected control (not recorded which). Material: whole blood.

In nucleotides, the sequence is TGCAGCGCCCCCCCGGGGACAGGGTTCAATGAGCAGTTCTTC. It codes for CSAPPGTGFNEQFF. The chain was built from TRBV29-1 and TRBJ2-1; TRBD1 fits 9 bases in the junction. For this chain, trimming is 7 bases at the V end and 6 bases at the J end, and the number of junction bases without a gene match is 10. Sequences SQVTM (CDR1) and ANQGSEA (CDR2) are obtained from the germline V gene. Measured from the cysteine to the phenylalanine, the CDR3 is 14 residues long. Just the 42-base CDR3 DNA is kept, in frame starting at base 1.